These 20 T cell receptor beta chains originate from one sample sequenced in a study of beta chain features in type 1 diabetes. Study-level results: Among patients with Type 1 diabetes, TCRB CDR3s were moderately but significantly shorter in every one of the four CD4+ subsets.

Which antigens these TCRs recognize remains unknown. Every bit of the isolated RNA underwent reverse transcription, so sequencing read expressed TCRB transcripts. The table came from immunoSEQ multiplex PCR; TCRdb's copy has only in-frame clones and leaves some out. The table shows roughly 150,000 clones, with around 9.7% occurring only once. Specimen: central memory CD4+ T cells from blood. These receptors were taken from a woman aged 25 to 45 with type 1 diabetes.

The J gene is TRBJ1-1, the V gene TRBV5-1; 11 bases line up with TRBD1. This CDR3 region has 15 residues. Trimming at V came to 2 bases and at J to 4 bases, leaving 4 bases not matched to a gene. The germline V gene encodes CDR1 SGHRS and CDR2 YFSETQ. CDR3 sequence reads: CASSFGTGGFTEAFF. In nucleotides, the CDR3 is TGCGCCAGCAGCTTTGGGACAGGGGGATTCACTGAAGCTTTCTTT.

At least ten counts were recorded for this clone. The J gene is TRBJ2-3, the V gene TRBV4-1; 8 positions agree with TRBD2. CDR3 size: 17 residues. V lost 0 bases, J lost 8 bases, and 13 bases stayed unmatched. Germline values: CDR1 MGHRA, CDR2 YSYEKL. CDR3 in DNA: TGCGCCAGCAGCCAAGATGGCGGAGCGGGAGAAAGGCGTACGCAGTATTTT. Its protein product is CASSQDGGAGERRTQYF.

This clone was counted at least ten times. V usage is TRBV10-3 and J usage is TRBJ2-7; 10 bases align to TRBD2. This CDR3 region has 15 residues. Trimming took 6 bases from V and 7 from J; bases not matched to a gene: 12. Germline assignment: CDR1 ENHRY and CDR2 SYGVKD. CDR3 in amino acids: CAIRRLAGELGEQYF. DNA of the CDR3: TGTGCCATCAGGCGTCTAGCGGGAGAACTAGGAGAGCAGTACTTC.

Note on this clone: The sample carries other DNA sequences with the same CDR3. V and J are TRBV28 and TRBJ1-2; weak D call: TRBD1 (5 bases). CDR1 is MDHEN and CDR2 is SYDVKM in the germline V gene. The CDR3 consists of 14 residues. V was cut by 3 bases and J by 4 bases, with 12 bases left in between. The CDR3 DNA is TGTGCCAGCAGTTTGTCGGGGGGAGGCTATGGCTACACCTTC. Protein product: CASSLSGGGYGYTF.

This clone was recorded only once. V is TRBV19 and J is TRBJ1-2, with 7 bases lining up with TRBD1. The germline gives CDR1 LNHDA, CDR2 SQIVND (reference sequence). V gave up 3 bases and J gave up 8 bases; unmatched junction bases: 9. The CDR3 spans 14 residues. The CDR3: CASSISRQGYGYTF. CDR3 nucleotide sequence: TGTGCCAGTAGTATCTCCAGACAGGGTTACGGCTACACCTTC.

This chain uses TRBV30 with TRBJ2-7, with D perhaps matching TRBD1 (6 bases). The CDR3 extends over 13 amino acids. V gave up 3 bases and J gave up 1 base, with 10 bases separating them. The germline CDR1 and CDR2 sequences are GTSNPN and SVGIG (reference sequence). Here the CDR3 reads CAWSGDNSYEQYF. The CDR3 DNA reads TGTGCCTGGAGCGGGGACAATTCCTACGAGCAGTACTTC.

This clone was counted between two and nine times. This sequence joins TRBV30 and TRBJ2-2, with 7 bases fitting TRBD2. V shed 5 bases, J shed 0 bases, and the junction held 3 bases outside the gene matches. Germline V CDR1 and CDR2: GTSNPN, SVGIG (reference sequence). The CDR3 runs 14 residues. For the CDR3, the DNA is TGTGCCTGGCGGGCGGGAGCGAACACCGGGGAGCTGTTTTTT. Translated: CAWRAGANTGELFF.

Only a few counts were recorded for this clone. The rearrangement uses TRBV11-3 and TRBJ2-3, with 7 bases aligning to TRBD2. The CDR3 has 19 amino acids. The V gene's germline CDR1 is SGHNT and CDR2 YENEEA. The V and J ends lost 5 bases and 8 bases, in that order; junction bases with no gene match: 25. Written as DNA, the CDR3 is TGTGCCAGCAGCCCACGGGACGGAGTGGCCGGACTAGTATATGTTACGCAGTATTTT. It specifies CASSPRDGVAGLVYVTQYF.

V is TRBV7-3 and J is TRBJ2-1; TRBD2 is a possible D gene (6 bases). The V end was cut by 3 bases, the J end by 0 bases, with 9 bases between. This CDR3 is built from 15 residues. Germline lookup yields CDR1 SGHTA and CDR2 FQGTGA. In DNA, the CDR3 is TGTGCCAGCAGCTTGGAGGGTAGCTCCTACAATGAGCAGTTCTTC. As protein: CASSLEGSSYNEQFF. Filled out from reference TRBV7-3 and TRBJ2-1, the complete variable domain reads GAGVSQTPSNKVTEKGKYVELRCDPISGHTALYWYRQSLGQGPEFLIYFQGTGAADDSGLPNDRFFAVRPEGSVSTLKIQRTERGDSAVYLCASSLEGSSYNEQFFGPGTRLTVL.

This clone was seen a few times. This chain links TRBV4-1 with TRBJ2-1; maybe TRBD2 (6 bases). This CDR3 has 13 amino acids. Trimming stripped 3 bases from V and 8 bases from J, with 11 bases between. In germline, CDR1 is MGHRA, CDR2 YSYEKL. CDR3 DNA sequence: TGCGCCAGCAGCCACGGAGGGTGGGATGAGCAGTTCTTC. Amino acids: CASSHGGWDEQFF.

This sequence joins TRBV30 and TRBJ1-2; D possibly corresponds to TRBD1 (5 bases). Trimming left V 0 bases short and J 8 bases short, with 16 bases between. Germline V lookup: CDR1 GTSNPN, CDR2 SVGIG (reference sequence). The CDR3 loop spans 14 amino acids. CDR3 protein: CAWSVSLQGLGYTF. CDR3 in DNA: TGTGCCTGGAGTGTATCGCTCCAGGGATTAGGCTACACCTTC.

The V call is TRBV5-1, the J call TRBJ2-5, with D possibly matching TRBD1 (6 bases). CDR3 length: 14 amino acids. Germline V CDR1 and CDR2: SGHRS, YFSETQ. With 2 bases removed from V and 4 bases from J, the gap between germline ends came to 12 bases. The CDR3 sequence is CASSFRGSRETQYF. DNA of the CDR3: TGCGCCAGCAGCTTTAGGGGGAGTCGAGAGACCCAGTACTTC. The complete variable domain, with remaining parts taken from reference TRBV5-1 and TRBJ2-5, reads KAGVTQTPRYLIKTRGQQVTLSCSPISGHRSVSWYQQTPGQGLQFLFEYFSETQRNKGNFPGRFSGRQFSNSRSEMNVSTLELGDSALYLCASSFRGSRETQYFGPGTRLLVL.

This clone was seen more than once but under ten times. The V and J genes are TRBV7-9 and TRBJ2-1; 11 positions agree with TRBD1. The germline gives CDR1 SEHNR, CDR2 FQNEAQ (reference sequence). Trimming cost V 5 bases and J 4 bases; bases outside gene matches: 4. CDR3 length: 15 amino acids. The CDR3 sequence: CASSLGQGGYNEQFF. DNA for the CDR3: TGTGCCAGCAGCCTGGGACAGGGGGGGTACAATGAGCAGTTCTTC.

CDR3 amino acids: CASSGRTGSWETQYF. CDR3 nucleotide sequence: TGTGCCAGTAGTGGACGAACAGGGAGCTGGGAGACCCAGTACTTC. The chain links TRBV19 to TRBJ2-5; TRBD1 is a possible D gene (6 bases). V was clipped by 5 bases and J by 5 bases, with 18 bases between them. This CDR3 contains 15 residues. Germline-derived CDR1 and CDR2 are LNHDA and SQIVND (reference sequence).

V usage is TRBV25-1 and J usage is TRBJ2-1; a weak D match, TRBD2 (7 bases). V lost 3 bases and J 6 bases, leaving 15 bases between the germline ends. Germline lookup yields CDR1 MGHDK and CDR2 SYGVNS. CDR3 length: 15 residues. The CDR3: CASSDSGGAGNEQFF. CDR3 nucleotide sequence: TGTGCCAGCAGTGACTCGGGGGGCGCAGGCAATGAGCAGTTCTTC. Drawing the rest from reference TRBV25-1 and TRBJ2-1, the complete variable domain is EADIYQTPRYLVIGTGKKITLECSQTMGHDKMYWYQQDPGMELHLIHYSYGVNSTEKGDLSSESTVSRIRTEHFPLTLESARPSHTSQYLCASSDSGGAGNEQFFGPGTRLTVL.

J is TRBJ2-7 and V is TRBV19; a weak D match, TRBD1 (5 bases). This CDR3 has 13 amino acids. Trimming stripped 5 bases from V and 1 base from J, with 9 bases between. Germline-derived CDR1 and CDR2 are LNHDA and SQIVND (reference sequence). The CDR3 region is CASSGDSSYEQYF. CDR3 DNA: TGTGCCAGTAGTGGAGACAGTTCCTACGAGCAGTACTTC.

The chain combines TRBV23-1 with TRBJ1-5, with D unclear. TRBV23-1 is known as an ORF, though its function is uncertain. The CDR3 runs 15 residues. V lost 9 bases, J lost 2 bases, and 17 bases lay in between. CDR3 DNA sequence: TGCGCCAGAGAGGAGGGAGGAATGGGCAATCAGCCCCAGCATTTT. This codes for CAREEGGMGNQPQHF.

The chain links TRBV29-1 to TRBJ2-3; TRBD2 might be the D (5 bases). The CDR3 sequence is 12 residues long. V was pared by 5 bases and J by 2 bases, with 8 bases between. Germline lookup yields CDR1 SQVTM and CDR2 ANQGSEA. In DNA, the CDR3 is TGCAGCGTTCTGGACTTCACAGATACGCAGTATTTT. Amino acid sequence: CSVLDFTDTQYF.

In this sample, this clone turned up a few times. V and J are TRBV5-1 and TRBJ2-7, with D possibly matching TRBD1 (5 bases). Germline CDR1 reads SGHRS; CDR2 reads YFSETQ. This CDR3 has 15 amino acids. Trimming cost V 3 bases and J 2 bases, with 15 bases left between them. CDR3 sequence: CASSSGWQSTYEQYF. CDR3 sequence (DNA): TGCGCCAGCAGCTCAGGGTGGCAGTCGACCTACGAGCAGTACTTC.

This sequence joins TRBV9 and TRBJ2-7; 7 bases fit TRBD2. Unmatched junction bases numbered 6, after V lost 0 bases and J lost 3 bases. Germline-derived CDR1 and CDR2 are SGDLS and YYNGEE. The CDR3 covers 15 residues. The CDR3: CASSVGRAGLYEQYF. DNA of the CDR3: TGTGCCAGCAGCGTAGGAAGAGCGGGACTCTACGAGCAGTACTTC.